The clone carrying this TCR beta chain appeared many times. TCRdb re-derived calls from the 5' RACE reads in MiXCR, one entry per CDR3 protein. Of some 37,000 distinct CDR3 sequences in the sample, 12% to 15% were seen once. These data originate in a study of neurological immune-mediated disorders. Germline CDR1 reads MNHEY; CDR2 reads SVGAGI. With V trimmed by 5 bases and J by 5 bases, 9 bases remained unmatched. CDR3 size: 15 residues. The sample was PBMCs. The rearrangement uses TRBV6-5 and TRBJ1-2, with 9 bases identical to TRBD1. This clonotype originated in a woman between 50 and 59 years old with HTLV-1-associated myelopathy (HAM/TSP). The CDR3 sequence is CASSTNRDRVYGYTF. As DNA, the CDR3 is TGTGCCAGCAGTACAAACCGGGACAGGGTATATGGCTACACCTTC.